The rows below give T cell receptor beta chains drawn from one sample of a study of blood T cell repertoires in COVID-19. The method was immunoSEQ multiplex PCR; TCRdb's version includes in-frame clones alone and lacks a portion of them. The profile shows approximately 300,000 clones, around 90% of them singletons. Sequencing was carried out using peripheral blood. All receptors derive from a man between 18 and 29 years old with active or convalescent COVID-19. The CDR3 runs from the conserved cysteine through the conserved F or W. A D gene is named only where the DNA matches it firmly. Clone size is given for some rows only: seen once, a few or many times, or a class if the clone is expanded.

TRBV27	NA	TRBJ2-7	TRBD2	15	TGTGCCAGCAGTTCACTAGCGGCACGCTCCTACGAGCAGTACTTC	CASSSLAARSYEQYF
TRBV4-1	NA	TRBJ1-2	TRBD1	16	TGCGCCAGCAGCCAAGATAAAACAGGGGGATACTATGGCTACACCTTC	CASSQDKTGGYYGYTF
TRBV18	NA	TRBJ2-7	TRBD2	16	TGTGCCAGCTCACCACTAGCGGGAGGCCCCGGGGACGAGCAGTACTTC	CASSPLAGGPGDEQYF
TRBV7-9	NA	TRBJ2-3	TRBD1	15	TGTGCCAGCAGCCCACGGGACAGGAACACAGATACGCAGTATTTT	CASSPRDRNTDTQYF
TRBV6-5	NA	TRBJ2-7	TRBD2	16	TGTGCCAGCAGTTACGGACTAGCGACGAGCTCCTACGAGCAGTACTTC	CASSYGLATSSYEQYF
TRBV25-1	NA	TRBJ1-6	NA	13	TGTGCCAGCAATGATAATCGGAATTCACCCCTCCACTTT	CASNDNRNSPLHF
TRBV11-2	NA	TRBJ2-7	TRBD1	15	TGTGCCAGCAGCACGAGAAACAGGGGCTCCTACGAGCAGTACTTC	CASSTRNRGSYEQYF
TRBV19	NA	TRBJ2-5	TRBD2	14	TGTGCCAGTAGCTGGGCGGGAGACCGGGAGACCCAGTACTTC	CASSWAGDRETQYF
TRBV3-1/TRBV3-2	NA	TRBJ1-4	TRBD1	21	TGTGCCAGCAGCCAAGATTTGGTAGGGACAGGGGCTACCCCATCTAATGAAAAACTGTTTTTT	CASSQDLVGTGATPSNEKLFF
TRBV10-3	NA	TRBJ1-2	TRBD1	13	TGTGCCATCAGGTCAGGGGGCCTCTATGGCTACACCTTC	CAIRSGGLYGYTF
TRBV6-2/TRBV6-3	NA	TRBJ1-2	NA	13	TGTGCCAGCAGCCCAGCATGGAGTTATGGCTACACCTTC	CASSPAWSYGYTF
TRBV19	NA	TRBJ1-2	NA	14	TGTGCCAGTACCCATAGGGGGACGGCCTCTGGCTACACCTTC	CASTHRGTASGYTF
TRBV18	NA	TRBJ1-3	NA	15	TGTGCCAGCGCGGATCTCAGGGCTACGCGAAACACCATATATTTT	CASADLRATRNTIYF
TRBV19	NA	TRBJ1-5	NA	17	TGTGCCAGTCGGAAATCTGGGAGACGGGATAGCAATCAGCCCCAGCATTTT	CASRKSGRRDSNQPQHF
TRBV27	NA	TRBJ2-1	NA	13	TGTGCCAGCAGTTTGATGTCGGACAATGAGCAGTTCTTC	CASSLMSDNEQFF
TRBV9	once	TRBJ2-3	NA	14	TGTGCCAGCAGCGTTTGGGAAGTCGGAGGTACGCAGTATTTT	CASSVWEVGGTQYF
TRBV7-9	NA	TRBJ2-7	NA	11	TGTGCCAGCAGCCCCCTCCTAGAGCAGTACTTC	CASSPLLEQYF
TRBV14	NA	TRBJ2-1	TRBD2	16	TGTGCCAGCAGCCCATATCGGGGGGAGGAACGCAATGAGCAGTTCTTC	CASSPYRGEERNEQFF
TRBV9	NA	TRBJ1-1	TRBD1	16	TGTGCCAGCAGCGTAGGACATGGGACAGCGAACACTGAAGCTTTCTTT	CASSVGHGTANTEAFF
TRBV20-1	NA	TRBJ2-3	NA	11	TGCAGTGCTCCACATGGAGATACGCAGTATTTT	CSAPHGDTQYF
TRBV2	NA	TRBJ2-1	TRBD2	15	TGTGCCAGCAGCGGAGTAGCGGGGGGGCACAATGAGCAGTTCTTC	CASSGVAGGHNEQFF
TRBV19	NA	TRBJ1-1	TRBD1	15	TGTGCCAGTAGTTCTCCGGGACAGGACAACACTGAAGCTTTCTTT	CASSSPGQDNTEAFF
TRBV28	NA	TRBJ2-7	TRBD1	15	TGTGCCAGCAGTCTACGGGACAGGATCTCCTACGAGCAGTACTTC	CASSLRDRISYEQYF
TRBV10-3	NA	TRBJ1-6	NA	13	TGTGCCATCAGTGAGGCTCTAGCTTCACCCCTCCACTTT	CAISEALASPLHF
TRBV5-6	NA	TRBJ2-2	NA	16	TGTGCCAGCAGCCTCCTGAACTCTCTTGTATTCGGGGAGCTGTTTTTT	CASSLLNSLVFGELFF
TRBV29-1	once	TRBJ2-7	TRBD2	15	TGCAGCGTGGGGTCTAGCGGGAGTAGGTACCGCGAGCAGTACTTC	CSVGSSGSRYREQYF
TRBV7-9	NA	TRBJ2-5	NA	13	TGTGCCAGCAGCTTAGACAGCCAAGAGACCCAGTACTTC	CASSLDSQETQYF
TRBV28	NA	TRBJ1-3	NA	13	TGTGCCAGCAGGAGACAAACGGGAAACACCATATATTTT	CASRRQTGNTIYF
TRBV18	NA	TRBJ2-6	NA	16	TGTGCCAGCTCACCACTCCTGGCCTCTGGGGCCAACGTCCTGACTTTC	CASSPLLASGANVLTF
TRBV6-1	NA	TRBJ1-2	NA	19	TGTGCCAGCAGTGGCCCAGAGGGAGAAACGATCCGAAGTAACTATGGCTACACCTTC	CASSGPEGETIRSNYGYTF
TRBV5-1	NA	TRBJ1-1	NA	12	TGCGCCAGCAGCTTGGGGCTGTCAGGAGCTTTCTTT	CASSLGLSGAFF
TRBV19	NA	TRBJ1-2	NA	14	TGTGCCAGTAGTATCTCGGCGGGAGATTATGGCTACACCTTC	CASSISAGDYGYTF
TRBV19	NA	TRBJ2-7	NA	12	TGTGCCAGTAGTAATCAGGGATCCGAGCAGTACTTC	CASSNQGSEQYF
TRBV6-6	NA	TRBJ2-5	TRBD2	16	TGTGCCAGCAGCTGGACTAGCGGGGGGGCCAGAGAGACCCAGTACTTC	CASSWTSGGARETQYF
TRBV19	NA	TRBJ2-3	NA	11	TGTGCCAGTATAGCCGGAGATACGCAGTATTTT	CASIAGDTQYF
TRBV5-1	NA	TRBJ1-4	NA	17	TGCGCCAGCAGCTTTAGTACCGGGTCACCGAAATTGGAAAAACTGTTTTTT	CASSFSTGSPKLEKLFF
TRBV27	NA	TRBJ1-6	TRBD1	14	TGTGCCAGCAGACCGCAGGGACAGGGTTCTTCCCTCCACTTT	CASRPQGQGSSLHF